Below, 9 T cell receptor beta chains from the same sample are listed, as sequenced in a study of breast tumors, draining lymph nodes, adjacent tissues. Breast cancer patients provided tissue from their axillary draining lymph nodes. TCRdb called the multiplex PCR reads again in MiXCR, with one record for every CDR3 protein. Of roughly 130,000 distinct CDR3 sequences listed, about 20% are singletons. Sequencing was performed on axillary lymph node tissue. Receptors were obtained from a female donor with breast cancer. Some clones in this sample may be carry-over from other donors' samples.

This clonotype was observed at least ten times. The J gene is TRBJ1-3, the V gene TRBV25-1; tentative D call: TRBD1 (5 bases). Per the germline V gene, CDR1 is MGHDK and CDR2 is SYGVNS. There are 16 residues in the CDR3. V lost 3 bases and J lost 0, with 12 bases in between. This CDR3 reads CASSDPGTSSGNTIYF. The CDR3 coding sequence is TGTGCCAGCAGTGACCCCGGGACTTCCTCTGGAAACACCATATATTTT.

This clonotype was seen many times. This chain uses TRBV24-1 with TRBJ1-3; D unresolved. This CDR3 region has 13 residues. Germline CDR1 and CDR2: KGHDR and SFDVKD. Trimming removed 9 bases from V and 8 bases from J, with 16 bases in between. The CDR3 loop reads CATSRTAVDTIYF. DNA for the CDR3: TGTGCCACCTCAAGGACCGCAGTCGACACCATATATTTT.

Many counts were recorded for this clonotype. The chain uses TRBV20-1 and TRBJ2-7; D ambiguous. The length of the CDR3 is 12 residues. Per germline, CDR1 DFQATT and CDR2 SNEGSKA (reference sequence). Deletions cut 3 bases from V and 2 bases from J, with 8 bases between. The CDR3 loop is CSARADTYEQYF. The DNA of the CDR3 is TGCAGTGCTAGGGCAGATACCTACGAGCAGTACTTC.

This clonotype has a count of ten or more. The chain carries TRBV20-1 and TRBJ2-5; no clear D gene. The CDR3 length is 11 residues. V gave up 8 bases and J gave up 5 bases, with 12 bases separating them. The germline V gene has CDR1 DFQATT and CDR2 SNEGSKA (reference sequence). The CDR3: CSTKTKETQYF. The CDR3 DNA is TGCAGTACAAAGACCAAGGAGACCCAGTACTTC.

This rearrangement joins TRBV7-3 to TRBJ1-5, with D perhaps matching TRBD1 (6 bases). CDR3 length: 15 residues. The germline CDR1 and CDR2 sequences are SGHTA and FQGTGA. Trimming removed 4 bases at V and 6 bases at J, with 16 bases between. CDR3 sequence reads: CASSWGGGAGQPQHF. The CDR3 DNA reads as TGTGCCAGCAGCTGGGGGGGGGGGGCAGGTCAGCCCCAGCATTTT.

This clonotype occurred many times. The rearrangement links TRBV24-1 to TRBJ2-5; TRBD1 aligns across 9 bases. After removal of 2 bases from V and 5 bases from J, the junction contained 5 bases not matched to a gene. CDR3 length: 15 amino acids. CDR1 is KGHDR and CDR2 is SFDVKD in the germline V gene. The CDR3, as DNA: TGTGCCACCAGTGATTCGGGACAGGGAATTGAGACCCAGTACTTC. As protein: CATSDSGQGIETQYF.

This clonotype was detected many times. The chain combines TRBV7-9 with TRBJ2-1; 13 bases agree with TRBD2. Germline-derived CDR1 and CDR2 are SEHNR and FQNEAQ (reference sequence). The CDR3 consists of 15 residues. J lost 6 bases, V lost 5 bases, and 4 bases had no gene match. The DNA for the CDR3 is TGTGCCAGCAGCCAGGGACTAGCGGGGACCAATGAGCAGTTCTTC. This translates into CASSQGLAGTNEQFF.

This clonotype appeared many times. The chain combines TRBV7-9 with TRBJ2-1; D could derive from TRBD1 or TRBD2 (5 bases each). The V gene lost 2 bases and the J gene lost 9 bases, with 8 bases spanning the gap. CDR1 is SEHNR, CDR2 FQNEAQ, per germline (reference sequence). The CDR3 is 12 residues long. CDR3 region: CASSLTGPEQFF. The CDR3 DNA reads TGTGCCAGCAGCTTAACGGGGCCTGAGCAGTTCTTC.

Comment on this clonotype: A much larger clone differs by one base, so this may be a read error. The CDR3 DNA follows: TGTGCCAGCAGCGGGGACGGGGGGCGGACAGATACGCAGTATTTT. It translates to CASSGDGGRTDTQYF. The genes are TRBV5-6 and TRBJ2-3, with D perhaps matching TRBD2 (7 bases). The germline V gene encodes CDR1 SGHDT and CDR2 YYEEEE. This CDR3 is 15 amino acids long. V was clipped by 4 bases and J by 3 bases, with 15 bases between them.